This T cell receptor (beta chain) was sequenced in a study of blood T cell repertoires in COVID-19. The V gene's germline CDR1 is LNHDA and CDR2 SQIVND (reference sequence). V trimming: 4 bases; J trimming: 7 bases; junction bases outside the gene matches: 3. This CDR3 is built from 12 residues. Sequenced by immunoSEQ multiplex PCR; TCRdb stores in-frame clones only, minus some. The repertoire holds 150,000 to 200,000 clones, with about three quarters as singletons. The origin of this receptor is a woman between 65 and 79 years old with acute or convalescent COVID-19. Input material: peripheral blood. This chain connects TRBV19 to TRBJ2-7, with 8 bases lining up with TRBD1. This chain's CDR3 is CASSTQGGEQYF. DNA for the CDR3: TGTGCCAGTAGTACACAGGGGGGTGAGCAGTACTTC.